These 18 T cell receptor beta chains were sequenced from one sample in a study of HIV-infected patients and healthy controls. One entry per CDR3 protein, called by TCRdb with MiXCR from the 5' RACE reads. This sample has roughly 20,000 distinct CDR3 sequences, with roughly 15% found just once. Sequencing was performed on CD8+ T cells from blood. The receptors were gathered from a human donor in good health.

By proportion, this clonotype is large. The chain has TRBV13 and TRBJ1-4; 10 bases match TRBD1. CDR1 PRHDT and CDR2 FYEKMQ come from the germline V gene (reference sequence). CDR3 length equals 15 residues. V was pared by 0 bases and J by 8 bases, with 3 bases of the junction left unmatched. CDR3 bases: TGTGCCAGCAGCTTAGGGGGGACAGGGGAAGAAAAACTGTTTTTT. Translating gives CASSLGGTGEEKLFF.

The sample holds many counts of this clonotype. The V call is TRBV11-1, the J call TRBJ2-7; D remains unclear. The V and J ends lost 3 bases and 3 bases respectively, with 9 bases between them. CDR3 size: 13 residues. Per the germline V gene, CDR1 is SGHAT and CDR2 is FQDESV (reference sequence). CDR3 coding DNA: TGTGCCAGCAGCTTCAGCCATGTCTACGAGCAGTACTTC. Amino acid sequence: CASSFSHVYEQYF.

This clonotype was counted at least ten times. CDR3 DNA sequence: TGTGCCAGCAGCCCGCGGATAGCGGGTGCCTCTAGCACAGATACGCAGTATTTT. Translation gives CASSPRIAGASSTDTQYF. The chain recombines TRBV4-2 with TRBJ2-3; TRBD2 matches 7 bases. The CDR3 has 18 amino acids. CDR1 LGHNA and CDR2 YNFKEQ come from the germline V gene. With 4 bases clipped from V and 0 bases from J, the junction kept 13 bases outside the gene matches.

The rearrangement uses TRBV12-3 or TRBV12-4 and TRBJ1-2; 8 nucleotides agree with TRBD1. The CDR3 loop spans 15 amino acids. Trimming took 7 bases from V and 3 from J; bases not matched to a gene: 10. CDR3 nucleotide sequence: TGTGCCAGCAAAAAATCAGGGGGCACGGACTATGGCTACACCTTC. It yields the protein CASKKSGGTDYGYTF.

This clonotype showed up many times. V is TRBV29-1 and J is TRBJ1-1, with D possibly being TRBD1 (5 bases). The germline CDR1 and CDR2 sequences are SQVTM and ANQGSEA. The CDR3 length is 15 residues. V lost 6 bases, J lost 0 bases, and 17 bases lay in between. The CDR3 here is CSVPGVSVMNTEAFF. The DNA for the CDR3 is TGCAGCGTCCCGGGGGTGTCGGTTATGAACACTGAAGCTTTCTTT. Looking up the rest from reference TRBV29-1 and TRBJ1-1 gives the full variable domain: SAVISQKPSRDICQRGTSLTIQCQVDSQVTMMFWYRQQPGQSLTLIATANQGSEATYESGFVIDKFPISRPNLTFSTLTVSNMSPEDSSIYLCSVPGVSVMNTEAFFGQGTRLTVV.

This rearrangement joins TRBV4-3 to TRBJ2-7; D may be TRBD1 (6 bases). Germline CDR1 and CDR2: LGHNA and YSLEER. V gave up 4 bases and J gave up 0 bases, with 16 bases separating them. The CDR3 extends over 16 amino acids. The CDR3 is CASSLHRESGSYEQYF. The DNA of the CDR3 is TGCGCCAGCAGCCTCCACAGGGAGTCGGGCTCCTACGAGCAGTACTTC.

A remark on this clonotype: This may be a read error, as it is one base from a much larger clone. The V call is TRBV19, the J call TRBJ2-3; D is unclear. Trimming took off 6 bases at V and 0 bases at J, with 13 bases between the two ends. Germline-derived CDR1 and CDR2 are LNHDA and SQIVND (reference sequence). The CDR3 extends over 15 amino acids. The CDR3 region is CASSPNFPSTDTQYF. CDR3 nucleotides: TGTGCCAGTAGCCCGAACTTTCCGAGCACAGATACGCAGTATTTT.

This clonotype was counted only a few times. This chain connects TRBV19 to TRBJ2-1, with TRBD1 matching 9 bases. The V gene end was trimmed by 2 bases and the J gene end by 2 bases; junction bases not matched to a gene: 1. CDR1 LNHDA and CDR2 SQIVND come from the germline V gene (reference sequence). This CDR3 region has 15 residues. Here the CDR3 DNA reads TGTGCCAGTAGTATAACAGGGGGCACCTACAATGAGCAGTTCTTC. It encodes CASSITGGTYNEQFF.

This clonotype was detected ten times or more. V and J are TRBV28 and TRBJ1-4; D gene uncertain. The ends were cut back, 0 bases at V and 7 bases at J, with 3 bases in the middle. Germline assignment: CDR1 MDHEN and CDR2 SYDVKM. The length of the CDR3 is 12 residues. CDR3 coding DNA: TGTGCCAGCAGTTTATGGGGTGAAAAACTGTTTTTT. This sequence encodes CASSLWGEKLFF.

This clonotype was detected only a few times. The chain uses TRBV9 and TRBJ1-3, with D uncertain. The germline V gene has CDR1 SGDLS and CDR2 YYNGEE. This CDR3 contains 13 residues. Between the trimmed V and J ends, which lost 3 bases and 8 bases, there was a span of 12 bases. For the CDR3, the DNA is TGTGCCAGCAGCGCCGGTGAACCCCACACCATATATTTT. This codes for CASSAGEPHTIYF.

This clonotype was counted at least ten times. The chain joins TRBV7-9 to TRBJ1-1; D call uncertain. The CDR3 extends over 10 amino acids. Germline lookup yields CDR1 SEHNR and CDR2 FQNEAQ (reference sequence). V lost 7 bases to trimming and J lost 6 bases, with 6 bases between them. CDR3 protein: CASTGAEAFF. CDR3 nucleotide sequence: TGTGCCAGCACCGGAGCTGAAGCTTTCTTT.

The CDR3 bases are TGTGCCAGCAGCGTAGCTCTAGCGGGAGCTGGGAATGAGCAGTTCTTC. The encoded protein is CASSVALAGAGNEQFF. The chain is built from TRBV9 and TRBJ2-1; 10 nucleotides agree with TRBD2. Germline V gene data show CDR1 as SGDLS and CDR2 as YYNGEE. V gave up 0 bases and J gave up 7 bases; unmatched junction bases: 7. The CDR3 totals 16 residues.

The V gene is TRBV2, the J gene TRBJ1-4; unclear D gene. CDR3 size: 14 residues. CDR1 is SNHLY and CDR2 is FYNNEI in the germline V gene. Trimming pared 10 bases from V and 4 bases from J, leaving 16 bases between. CDR3: CATSAVTDNEKLFF. CDR3 DNA: TGTGCCACCTCCGCGGTCACAGATAATGAAAAACTGTTTTTT. Drawing the rest from reference TRBV2 and TRBJ1-4, the complete variable domain is EPEVTQTPSHQVTQMGQEVILRCVPISNHLYFYWYRQILGQKVEFLVSFYNNEISEKSEIFDDQFSVERPDGSNFTLKIRSTKLEDSAMYFCATSAVTDNEKLFFGSGTQLSVL.

This chain uses TRBV12-5 with TRBJ1-5; no definite D call. The germline CDR1 and CDR2 sequences are LGHNT and FRNRAP. With 1 base removed from V and 0 bases from J, the gap between germline ends came to 16 bases. The CDR3 is made up of 18 amino acids. This chain's CDR3 is CASGLDPPTSNSNQPQHF. The CDR3 nucleotides read TGTGCTAGTGGTTTGGACCCCCCCACAAGCAATAGCAATCAGCCCCAGCATTTT.

This clonotype was recorded many times. V gene TRBV5-3 combines with J gene TRBJ2-3; D possibly matches TRBD1 or TRBD2 (5 bases each). TRBV5-3 carries the ORF label, with uncertain function. Trimming pared 4 bases from V and 0 bases from J, leaving 18 bases between. The CDR3 totals 17 residues. In nucleotides, the CDR3 is TGTGCCAGAAGCCCGGGGCAACGACTCCGAAGCACAGATACGCAGTATTTT. It specifies CARSPGQRLRSTDTQYF.

This clonotype was detected only once. The genes are TRBV3-1 and TRBJ2-7, with a weak D call TRBD1 (5 bases). CDR1 and CDR2 from the germline V gene are LGHDT and YNNKEL (reference sequence). Between the trimmed V and J ends, which lost 0 bases and 0 bases, there was a span of 6 bases. The CDR3 loop spans 14 amino acids. The CDR3: CASSQEQDSYEQYF. As DNA, the CDR3 is TGTGCCAGCAGCCAAGAACAGGACTCCTACGAGCAGTACTTC.

There are many counts of this clonotype. The chain employs TRBV12-3 or TRBV12-4 and TRBJ2-7; 10 bases are shared with TRBD2. The CDR3 has 14 residues. The trim removed 3 bases at V and 2 bases at J, leaving 1 base unmatched. As DNA, the CDR3 is TGTGCCAGCAGTTTTAGCGGGGGGCCCTACGAGCAGTACTTC. Translated, it gives CASSFSGGPYEQYF.

This chain links TRBV14 with TRBJ1-1; D is possibly TRBD1 (5 bases). Trimming stripped 5 bases from V and 8 bases from J, with 15 bases between. This CDR3 has 13 amino acids. Germline CDR1 is SGHDN and CDR2 is FVKESK. The CDR3 DNA sequence: TGTGCCAGCAGCTACACGGGGGGGAGAGAAGCTTTCTTT. It specifies CASSYTGGREAFF.